The T cell receptor (beta chain) under discussion was sequenced for a study of shared clonotypes between healthy human individuals. This clone was seen more than once but under ten times. Generated by immunoSEQ multiplex PCR, the TCRdb table keeps only in-frame clones and is missing some. The sample has fewer than 600,000 clones; roughly 78% are singletons. The material sequenced was PBMCs. The sequence was obtained from a woman in her forties in good health. Some clones in this sample may be carry-over from other donors' samples.

CDR3 sequence reads: CASSLSRGNTEAFF. CDR3 DNA: TGTGCCAGCAGCCTCTCTCGGGGGAACACTGAAGCTTTCTTT. The rearrangement links TRBV11-2 to TRBJ1-1, with D unclear. V shed 5 bases and J shed 1 base, with 11 bases lying between them. CDR1 is SGHAT, CDR2 FQNNGV, per germline. The CDR3 has 14 amino acids.